These 18 T cell receptor beta chains were sequenced from one sample in a study of cytomegalovirus exposure and HLA in healthy donors. 13 Jbeta primers and 60 Vbeta primers were used for the PCR. Only in-frame clones appear in the TCRdb table, and some are missing; sequencing was by immunoSEQ multiplex PCR. The sample holds approximately 210,000 clones, about 76% seen once. Sequences were obtained from PBMCs. The receptors derive from a male donor in good health and CMV-seropositive.

This clone was recorded a few times. This chain links TRBV12-5 with TRBJ1-3; 10 positions agree with TRBD1. CDR1 is LGHNT and CDR2 is FRNRAP in the germline V gene. V lost 5 bases, J lost 7 bases, and 26 bases stayed unmatched. The CDR3 sequence is 21 residues long. The CDR3 loop is CASGPGTGANIFSLTGNTIYF. Written as DNA, the CDR3 is TGTGCTAGTGGTCCCGGGACAGGGGCAAATATTTTCTCCCTTACGGGTAACACCATATATTTT.

This chain joins TRBV4-2 and TRBJ2-1, with D possibly TRBD1 on 6 matching bases. Germline V gene data show CDR1 as LGHNA and CDR2 as YNFKEQ. The CDR3 extends over 16 amino acids. V was shortened by 2 bases and J by 7 bases, with 18 bases between the two germline ends. The CDR3 protein is CASSQLQGAGVNEQFF. CDR3 nucleotide sequence: TGTGCCAGCAGCCAACTCCAAGGGGCAGGGGTTAATGAGCAGTTCTTC.

J is TRBJ2-7 and V is TRBV6-5; D call uncertain. Deletions cut 0 bases from V and 0 bases from J, with 9 bases between. The CDR3 runs 15 residues. Germline lookup yields CDR1 MNHEY and CDR2 SVGAGI. The CDR3 nucleotides read TGTGCCAGCAGTTACTCGCAACGCGGCTCCTACGAGCAGTACTTC. It translates to CASSYSQRGSYEQYF.

V usage is TRBV6-1 and J usage is TRBJ1-1; the match to TRBD1 covers 8 bases. Germline CDR1 MNHNS, CDR2 SASEGT. V shed 6 bases, J shed 1 base, and the junction held 4 bases outside the gene matches. The CDR3 consists of 14 residues. CDR3 coding DNA: TGTGCCAGCAGACAGGGACAGGCGAACACTGAAGCTTTCTTT. Translating it yields CASRQGQANTEAFF.

The DNA for the CDR3 is TGTGCCAGCAGTACGGGACGGAGGGCGGGTGGCTACACCTTC. Residues: CASSTGRRAGGYTF. This rearrangement joins TRBV28 to TRBJ1-2; a weak D match, TRBD1 (5 bases). In germline, CDR1 is MDHEN, CDR2 SYDVKM. Between the trimmed V and J ends, which lost 5 bases and 7 bases, there was a span of 17 bases. CDR3 size: 14 residues.

The chain uses TRBV11-2 and TRBJ1-2; D possibly corresponds to TRBD1 (6 bases). The CDR3 runs to 15 residues. V was pared by 1 base and J by 7 bases, with 16 bases between. Germline V CDR1 and CDR2: SGHAT, FQNNGV. CDR3 nucleotide sequence: TGTGCCAGCAGCTTAGCCGCGGGGGGCGCAGGTGGCTACACCTTC. As protein: CASSLAAGGAGGYTF.

V and J are TRBV6-5 and TRBJ2-2; 10 bases are shared with TRBD1. This CDR3 is 16 amino acids long. The junction had 3 bases not matched to a gene; V was cut back by 1 base and J by 4 bases. CDR1 is MNHEY and CDR2 is SVGAGI in the germline V gene. CDR3 DNA sequence: TGTGCCAGCAGTTACTGGAGGACAGGGGGCACCGGGGAGCTGTTTTTT. This encodes CASSYWRTGGTGELFF.

This rearrangement joins TRBV2 to TRBJ2-2; 7 bases fit TRBD2. The length of the CDR3 is 15 residues. V was clipped by 7 bases and J by 4 bases; unmatched bases: 9. From germline, CDR1 is SNHLY and CDR2 FYNNEI. The CDR3 region has the DNA TGTGCCAGCAATAGCCAGGGAGGGTCCACCGGGGAGCTGTTTTTT. It is translated as CASNSQGGSTGELFF.

This chain uses TRBV14 with TRBJ2-5; possibly TRBD2 for D (6 bases). Germline CDR1 SGHDN, CDR2 FVKESK. Trimming removed 4 bases at V and 3 bases at J, with 12 bases between. The CDR3 extends over 14 amino acids. As DNA, the CDR3 is TGTGCCAGCAGCCTGAACGGGGGAAAAGAGACCCAGTACTTC. It translates to CASSLNGGKETQYF. Variable domain in full (rest from reference TRBV14 and TRBJ2-5): EAGVTQFPSHSVIEKGQTVTLRCDPISGHDNLYWYRRVMGKEIKFLLHFVKESKQDESGMPNNRFLAERTGGTYSTLKVQPAELEDSGVYFCASSLNGGKETQYFGPGTRLLVL.

J is TRBJ1-1 and V is TRBV14; D possibly corresponds to TRBD1 (5 bases). Germline V gene data show CDR1 as SGHDN and CDR2 as FVKESK. This CDR3 is built from 15 residues. The V gene lost 5 bases and the J gene lost 3 bases, with 16 bases spanning the gap. CDR3 DNA: TGTGCCAGCAGCAAAAGCGGGGGTTTGCACACTGAAGCTTTCTTT. Residues: CASSKSGGLHTEAFF.

CDR3 nucleotide sequence: TGTGCCAGCAGCTTATACGAGACAGGGACAGGGTACGAGCAGTACTTC. It translates to CASSLYETGTGYEQYF. This chain connects TRBV7-8 to TRBJ2-7, with 9 bases fitting TRBD1. V lost 2 bases and J lost 4; bases outside the gene matches: 9. CDR1 is SGHVS and CDR2 is FQNEAQ in the germline V gene. The CDR3 totals 16 residues.

The V gene is TRBV6-5, the J gene TRBJ1-2; no clear D. The germline V and J ends were trimmed by 11 bases and 0 bases, with 16 bases remaining between them. From germline, CDR1 is MNHEY and CDR2 SVGAGI. CDR3 length: 14 amino acids. The chain's CDR3 is CAFKADWPNYGYTF. The CDR3 DNA is TGTGCCTTCAAAGCTGACTGGCCTAACTATGGCTACACCTTC.

This clone appeared once. The chain uses TRBV27 and TRBJ2-1; 13 bases align to TRBD2. CDR1 and CDR2 (germline): MNHEY, SMNVEV (reference sequence). CDR3 length: 15 residues. With 6 bases clipped from V and 4 bases from J, the junction kept 3 bases outside the gene matches. The CDR3 reads CASSLLAGGYNEQFF. The CDR3 DNA reads TGTGCCAGCAGCCTACTAGCGGGGGGGTACAATGAGCAGTTCTTC.

Remarks on this clone: Relative to the germline gene, one junction end is altered; a read error may explain this. The rearrangement joins TRBV7-7 to TRBJ2-5; 12 bases are shared with TRBD2. The CDR3 is 16 amino acids. From germline, CDR1 is SSHAT and CDR2 FNYEAQ (reference sequence). In DNA, the CDR3 is TGTGCTAGCAGCCCAATTGGACTAGCGGGACGCGAGACCCAGTACTTC. As protein: CASSPIGLAGRETQYF.

This clone was found a few times. This chain connects TRBV4-3 to TRBJ1-4; the D gene is possibly TRBD1 (5 bases). From germline, CDR1 is LGHNA and CDR2 YSLEER. V lost 4 bases and J 7 bases, leaving 16 bases between the germline ends. There are 15 residues in the CDR3. This CDR3 is CASSLTGGGSEKLFF. CDR3 bases: TGCGCCAGCAGCCTCACCGGGGGGGGGTCTGAAAAACTGTTTTTT.

The V call is TRBV9, the J call TRBJ2-1; 9 nucleotides agree with TRBD2. Germline V CDR1 and CDR2: SGDLS, YYNGEE. Trimming cost V 2 bases and J 10 bases; bases outside gene matches: 4. The CDR3 spans 13 residues. The CDR3 DNA follows: TGTGCCAGCAGCGTCGGCGGGAGGGGGGAGCAGTTCTTC. This encodes CASSVGGRGEQFF.

The gene calls are TRBV30 and TRBJ2-6; D may be TRBD1 (5 bases). Trimming took off 0 bases at V and 4 bases at J, with 13 bases between the two ends. Germline V gives CDR1 GTSNPN, CDR2 SVGIG (reference sequence). This CDR3 is 16 amino acids long. The CDR3 is CAWSVGHFGGANVLTF. The CDR3 DNA follows: TGTGCCTGGAGTGTCGGACATTTTGGAGGGGCCAACGTCCTGACTTTC.

The DNA of the CDR3 is TGTGCCAGCAGCCCACAGGGCGGACTAGCGGGGGGGCGAGATACGCAGTATTTT. It codes for CASSPQGGLAGGRDTQYF. The genes are TRBV4-2 and TRBJ2-3, with 15 bases identical to TRBD2. The ends lost 4 bases at V and 5 bases at J; junction bases unmatched: 10. This CDR3 comprises 18 residues. Germline assignment: CDR1 LGHNA and CDR2 YNFKEQ.